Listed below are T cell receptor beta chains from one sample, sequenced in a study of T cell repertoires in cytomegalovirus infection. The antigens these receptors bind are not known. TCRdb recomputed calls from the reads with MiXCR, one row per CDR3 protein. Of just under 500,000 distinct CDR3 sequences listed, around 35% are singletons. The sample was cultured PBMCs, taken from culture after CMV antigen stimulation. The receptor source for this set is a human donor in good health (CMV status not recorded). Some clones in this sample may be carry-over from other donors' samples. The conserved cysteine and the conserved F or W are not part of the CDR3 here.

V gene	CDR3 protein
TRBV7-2	ASSLEGQIYEQY
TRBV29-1	SALRDSNTEAF
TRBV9	ASSVSEKYGYT
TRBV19	ASSTISGRNTQY
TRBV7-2	ASSSMGQNSPLH
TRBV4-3	ASNQVLRRSTDTQY
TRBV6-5	ASRGLLTLGYGYT
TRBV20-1	SASPEDSQETQY
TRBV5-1	ASSWGYGLADNEQF
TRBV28	ASSFKREWYEQY
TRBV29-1	SVESGGKGSPLH
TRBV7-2	ASSYTGVYTDTQY
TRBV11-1	ASSLDVGVAYNEQF
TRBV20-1	SAHNRASNYGYT
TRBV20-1	SATRQGTFYEQY
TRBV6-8	ASSYGRGGADTQY
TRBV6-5	ASSYRLAENIQY
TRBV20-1	SAHRGGQPQH
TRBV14	ASSQGGQGLSSYEQY
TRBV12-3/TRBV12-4	ASSLQEFGNTIY
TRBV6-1	ASRAGVEQY
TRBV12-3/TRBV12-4	ASTRGAGANVLT
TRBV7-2	ASSLGQGDGPQH
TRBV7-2	AGSQGETYNEQF
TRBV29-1	SVGGTSGTLTDTQY
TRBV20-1	SAQPTGGTDTQY
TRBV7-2	ASSIQTSGRETQY
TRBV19	ASSPLRGGNTGELF
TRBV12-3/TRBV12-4	ASSFGLAGATGELF
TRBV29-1	SVGGGPQPQH
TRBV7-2	ASSLDRETPLH
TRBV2	ASTPELAGEAGELF
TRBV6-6	ASSYEWGGYEQY
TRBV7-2	ASSGPGTRYYEQY
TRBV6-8	ASSAGTVLSNQPQH
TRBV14	ASSQDSSWDSTQY
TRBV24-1	ATSVPTSRYTDTQY
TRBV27	ASSSGVSGEETQY
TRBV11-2	ASRKSGSGRVRTGELF